The clone carrying this T cell receptor beta chain was observed a few times. Its antigen remains unidentified. The data derive from a study of blood T cells in healthy people across ages. Overall study findings and caveats: Shifts in expanded clonotypes may have been confounded by donor CMV status, which was unknown.

Germline V lookup: CDR1 SGHRS, CDR2 YFSETQ. The germline V and J ends were trimmed by 1 base and 2 bases, with 6 bases remaining between them. This CDR3 is 14 amino acids long. Through a sample-barcoded 5' primer and a J-beta primer mix, a second PCR was run for roughly 6 to 11 cycles. A single record per CDR3 protein comes from TCRdb applying MiXCR to the 5' RACE reads. The repertoire holds about 510,000 distinct CDR3 sequences, with about 28% as singletons. This same sample was also part of a study on T cells of mothers and their children. That publication notes: Across the analysis, no persistent microchimeric T cell clones were detected.

The material sequenced was blood. The clonotype originates from a boy between 2 and 10 years old in good health. V usage is TRBV5-1 and J usage is TRBJ2-2; D remains unclear. Written as DNA, the CDR3 is TGCGCCAGCAGCTTGCGCCAAAACACCGGGGAGCTGTTTTTT. It encodes CASSLRQNTGELFF. Together with reference TRBV5-1 and TRBJ2-2, the CDR3 gives the full variable domain: KAGVTQTPRYLIKTRGQQVTLSCSPISGHRSVSWYQQTPGQGLQFLFEYFSETQRNKGNFPGRFSGRQFSNSRSEMNVSTLELGDSALYLCASSLRQNTGELFFGEGSRLTVL.